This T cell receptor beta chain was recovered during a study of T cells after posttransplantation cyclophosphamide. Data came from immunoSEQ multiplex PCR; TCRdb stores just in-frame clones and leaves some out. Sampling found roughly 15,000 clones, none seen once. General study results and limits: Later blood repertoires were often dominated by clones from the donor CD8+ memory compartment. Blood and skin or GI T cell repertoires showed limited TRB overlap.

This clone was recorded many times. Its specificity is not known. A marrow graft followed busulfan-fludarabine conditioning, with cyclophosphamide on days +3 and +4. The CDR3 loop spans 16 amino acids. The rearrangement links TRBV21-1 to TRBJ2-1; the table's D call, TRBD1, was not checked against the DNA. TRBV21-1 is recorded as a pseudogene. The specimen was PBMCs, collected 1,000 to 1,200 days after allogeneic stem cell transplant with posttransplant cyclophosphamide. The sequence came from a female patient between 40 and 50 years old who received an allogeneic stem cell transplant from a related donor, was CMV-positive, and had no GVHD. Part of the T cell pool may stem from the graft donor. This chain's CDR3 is CASSPPRQGFYNEQFF. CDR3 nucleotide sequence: TGTGCCAGCAGCCCCCCCCGACAGGGATTCTACAATGAGCAGTTCTTC.